This entry describes one T cell receptor beta chain. V lost 5 bases and J lost 12; bases outside the gene matches: 15. CDR3 size: 15 residues. Looked up from germline, CDR1 is SGHRS and CDR2 is YFSETQ. This entry belongs to a study of T cells in Graves' hyperthyroidism and ophthalmopathy. The source material, RNA transcripts, was used to amplify TCR beta CDR3 regions. HTBI primers were the set used in a first-round RT-PCR of the TCR CDR3. TCRdb reprocessed the multiplex PCR reads via MiXCR and lists one record per CDR3 protein. Of 600,000 to 650,000 distinct CDR3 sequences listed, 15% to 20% are singletons.

Input material: blood. This sequence originates from a woman aged 25 to 39 with Graves' hyperthyroidism. This chain uses TRBV5-1 with TRBJ2-1; 9 bases line up with TRBD1. CDR3 loop: CASSHRDRVTRGQFF. The CDR3 DNA reads as TGCGCCAGCAGTCACCGGGACAGGGTAACTAGGGGGCAGTTCTTC.